Shown below are 21 T cell receptor beta chains from a single sample sequenced in a study of cytomegalovirus exposure and HLA in healthy donors. Use of 60 Vbeta and 13 Jbeta primers characterized the PCR. Clones were read by immunoSEQ multiplex PCR, and TCRdb kept only the in-frame ones, dropping some. The top ten clones hold 1.5% of a sample with about 170,000 clones, about four fifths of them seen once. Sequenced sample: PBMCs. These receptors all stem from a male donor in good health and CMV-seronegative.

The chain recombines TRBV11-3 with TRBJ2-3; D is possibly TRBD1 (5 bases). Between the trimmed V and J ends, which lost 0 bases and 1 base, there was a span of 14 bases. The CDR3 length is 17 residues. Germline V gene sequence: CDR1 SGHNT, CDR2 YENEEA. The CDR3 sequence is CASSLDEGVKGTDTQYF. The CDR3 region has the DNA TGTGCCAGCAGCTTAGATGAAGGGGTAAAGGGCACAGATACGCAGTATTTT.

Notes on this clone: At one of its ends the junction is not consistent with the germline gene, which may arise from a read error. Distinct nucleotide sequences in the sample also encode this CDR3. The CDR3 loop reads CASSLWGTGGITEAFF. The CDR3 DNA reads as TGCGCCAGCAGCTTATGGGGGACAGGGGGAATAACTGAAGCTTTCTTT. The chain combines TRBV7-9 with TRBJ1-1, with TRBD1 matching over 11 bases. Germline V CDR1 and CDR2: SEHNR, FQNEAQ (reference sequence). CDR3 length: 16 residues.

There are a few counts of this clone. V gene TRBV5-5 combines with J gene TRBJ1-2; 12 positions agree with TRBD1. Germline CDR1 SGHKS, CDR2 YYEKEE (reference sequence). CDR3 length: 16 amino acids. J was trimmed by 5 bases and V by 4 bases; bases with no gene match: 9. The CDR3 region is CASSQGQGAFGYGYTF. In nucleotides, the CDR3 is TGTGCCAGCAGCCAGGGACAGGGGGCCTTCGGGTATGGCTACACCTTC.

This clone is a singleton in its sample. The rearrangement uses TRBV9 and TRBJ2-5, with TRBD2 identical over 9 bases. V lost 3 bases to trimming and J lost 2 bases; unmatched junction nucleotides: 8. Germline assignment: CDR1 SGDLS and CDR2 YYNGEE. This CDR3 is built from 16 residues. The CDR3 region has the DNA TGTGCCAGCAGCGCCTCCCTAGCGGGGATGCAAGAGACCCAGTACTTC. It yields the protein CASSASLAGMQETQYF.

V and J are TRBV27 and TRBJ2-4; 7 bases map to TRBD2. CDR1 is MNHEY, CDR2 SMNVEV, per germline (reference sequence). The CDR3 is 18 residues long. J was trimmed by 5 bases and V by 0 bases; bases with no gene match: 13. CDR3 DNA: TGTGCCAGCAGTTTATCGCCCCTTGGGGCGGGAGTGGAAAACATTCAGTACTTC. It yields the protein CASSLSPLGAGVENIQYF.

The chain links TRBV13 to TRBJ2-7, with TRBD2 matching over 15 bases. The CDR3 totals 16 residues. Germline assignment: CDR1 PRHDT and CDR2 FYEKMQ (reference sequence). J was trimmed by 3 bases and V by 0 bases; bases with no gene match: 0. CDR3 loop: CASSLGGLAGGYEQYF. The DNA of the CDR3 is TGTGCCAGCAGCTTAGGGGGACTAGCGGGGGGCTACGAGCAGTACTTC.

This chain links TRBV7-8 with TRBJ2-7; no reliable D call. Per germline, CDR1 SGHVS and CDR2 FQNEAQ. This CDR3 spans 11 amino acids. The ends were cut back, 5 bases at V and 6 bases at J, with 8 bases in the middle. CDR3 sequence reads: CASSHSGEQYF. CDR3 nucleotides: TGTGCCAGCAGCCACAGTGGCGAGCAGTACTTC.

This chain uses TRBV13 with TRBJ1-5; a weak D match, TRBD1 (5 bases). This CDR3 comprises 15 residues. Trimming shortened V by 3 bases and J by 9 bases, and 18 bases separated the two germline ends. Germline CDR1 is PRHDT and CDR2 is FYEKMQ (reference sequence). CDR3 protein: CASSFRTPELGPQHF. In DNA form, the CDR3 reads TGTGCCAGCAGCTTCCGGACACCAGAATTGGGGCCCCAGCATTTT.

The CDR3 nucleotides are TGTGCCAGCAGTTTATGGGCAGGACTAAACTACGAGCAGTACTTC. Its translation is CASSLWAGLNYEQYF. This chain joins TRBV28 and TRBJ2-7, with D perhaps TRBD2 (6 bases). Germline V gives CDR1 MDHEN, CDR2 SYDVKM. This CDR3 is 15 amino acids long. V was pared by 0 bases and J by 3 bases, with 12 bases between.

This clone was counted only a few times. The J gene is TRBJ2-7, the V gene TRBV5-1, with TRBD2 matching 7 bases. Germline V gene lookup returns CDR1 SGHRS and CDR2 YFSETQ. CDR3 length: 15 residues. Trimming removed 0 bases from V and 5 bases from J; junction bases left unmatched: 8. The CDR3: CASSLETGLVDEQYF. The CDR3 DNA follows: TGCGCCAGCAGCTTGGAAACTGGACTAGTAGACGAGCAGTACTTC.

V gene TRBV19 combines with J gene TRBJ2-7, with TRBD1 matching 10 bases. The CDR3 is 15 amino acids. The germline CDR1 and CDR2 sequences are LNHDA and SQIVND (reference sequence). J lost 5 bases, V lost 4 bases, and 8 bases had no gene match. CDR3 protein: CASSTSGTGVDEQYF. DNA for the CDR3: TGTGCCAGTAGTACCTCCGGGACAGGGGTGGACGAGCAGTACTTC.

This clone was found once. The CDR3 bases are TGTGCCAGCAGTCCGGGACTAGCGGGAGGGCGGCGGGCTTACAATGAGCAGTTCTTC. It specifies CASSPGLAGGRRAYNEQFF. The chain links TRBV27 to TRBJ2-1; TRBD2 matches at 16 bases. CDR1 MNHEY and CDR2 SMNVEV come from the germline V gene (reference sequence). The CDR3 contains 19 residues. V lost 5 bases, J lost 4 bases, and 11 bases stayed unmatched.

In DNA form, the CDR3 reads TGCAGTGCTAGAGAGAGGGTTGGCTACACCTTC. Translated, it gives CSARERVGYTF. V and J are TRBV20-1 and TRBJ1-2; no reliable D call. CDR3 size: 11 residues. Germline V gene lookup returns CDR1 DFQATT and CDR2 SNEGSKA (reference sequence). Trimming left V 0 bases short and J 7 bases short, with 6 bases between.

The genes are TRBV4-2 and TRBJ1-4; a possible D gene is TRBD1 (5 bases). Trimming stripped 0 bases from V and 10 bases from J, with 18 bases between. The CDR3 has 16 residues. The germline CDR1 and CDR2 sequences are LGHNA and YNFKEQ. In DNA form, the CDR3 reads TGTGCCAGCAGCCAAGAGGAGGGGACGGCGATCTCAAAACTGTTTTTT. Translating it yields CASSQEEGTAISKLFF.

V usage is TRBV18 and J usage is TRBJ2-7, with D uncertain. CDR3 length: 14 residues. In germline, CDR1 is KGHSH, CDR2 LQKENI. With 2 bases removed from V and 6 bases from J, the gap between germline ends came to 14 bases. The CDR3 loop reads CASSPVQEGSEQYF. The CDR3 nucleotides read TGTGCCAGCTCACCAGTGCAGGAAGGCTCCGAGCAGTACTTC.

The chain joins TRBV11-2 to TRBJ2-3, with 10 bases aligning to TRBD1. The CDR3 totals 16 residues. Germline V lookup: CDR1 SGHAT, CDR2 FQNNGV. V gave up 2 bases and J gave up 6 bases; unmatched junction bases: 8. The CDR3 DNA follows: TGTGCCAGCAGCTTATTATTCCCGGGACAGGGGGATACGCAGTATTTT. Residues: CASSLLFPGQGDTQYF.

This chain joins TRBV9 and TRBJ2-7; 7 positions match TRBD1. The trim removed 4 bases at V and 3 bases at J, leaving 4 bases unmatched. The CDR3 has 13 amino acids. CDR1 is SGDLS, CDR2 YYNGEE, per germline. This CDR3 reads CASSFSGGYEQYF. As DNA, the CDR3 is TGTGCCAGCAGCTTTTCAGGGGGCTACGAGCAGTACTTC.

This chain connects TRBV18 to TRBJ2-3; TRBD1 matches 12 bases. Per the germline V gene, CDR1 is KGHSH and CDR2 is LQKENI. V shed 4 bases and J 1 base; nucleotides not matched to a gene: 3. The CDR3 has 16 amino acids. The chain's CDR3 is CASSLGTGGGTDTQYF. The CDR3 coding sequence is TGTGCCAGCTCACTTGGGACAGGGGGCGGCACAGATACGCAGTATTTT. Using reference TRBV18 and TRBJ2-3 for the parts outside the CDR3, the full variable domain is NAGVMQNPRHLVRRRGQEARLRCSPMKGHSHVYWYRQLPEEGLKFMVYLQKENIIDESGMPKERFSAEFPKEGPSILRIQQVVRGDSAAYFCASSLGTGGGTDTQYFGPGTRLTVL.

This clone was observed a few times. The chain combines TRBV19 with TRBJ2-5; a weak D match, TRBD2 (6 bases). Germline CDR1 and CDR2: LNHDA and SQIVND (reference sequence). Trimming shortened V by 5 bases and J by 4 bases, and 8 bases separated the two germline ends. CDR3 length: 12 residues. The CDR3 sequence is CASSVGGETQYF. CDR3 DNA sequence: TGTGCCAGTAGTGTGGGGGGAGAGACCCAGTACTTC.

The rearrangement joins TRBV25-1 to TRBJ1-1, with D hard to call. V lost 2 bases, J lost 7 bases, and 11 bases lay in between. Germline CDR1 reads MGHDK; CDR2 reads SYGVNS. The CDR3 is 13 residues long. The DNA for the CDR3 is TGTGCCAGCAGTGAAGCTAGCGGGTATGAAGCTTTCTTT. It specifies CASSEASGYEAFF. Full variable domain (remainder filled in from reference TRBV25-1 and TRBJ1-1): EADIYQTPRYLVIGTGKKITLECSQTMGHDKMYWYQQDPGMELHLIHYSYGVNSTEKGDLSSESTVSRIRTEHFPLTLESARPSHTSQYLCASSEASGYEAFFGQGTRLTVV.

This clone was counted a single time. This chain links TRBV2 with TRBJ2-7; TRBD1 aligns across 8 bases. Germline trimming cut 6 bases from V and 1 base from J; bases unmatched to any gene: 8. The germline V gene has CDR1 SNHLY and CDR2 FYNNEI. The CDR3 spans 15 residues. Here the CDR3 reads CASRSGGFGSYEQYF. The DNA for the CDR3 is TGTGCCAGCAGATCAGGGGGCTTTGGGTCCTACGAGCAGTACTTC.